Listed below are T cell receptor beta chains from one sample, sequenced in a study of OX40 agonist ivuxolimab in advanced cancers. The protocol was immunoSEQ multiplex PCR, while the TCRdb copy is restricted to in-frame clones and leaves out a portion. The table lists about 60,000 clones, roughly 86% of them singletons. Here the sequenced sample was CD4+ or CD8+ T cells sorted from blood, taken in a trial of the OX40 agonist ivuxolimab. These receptors originate from an adult with an advanced solid tumor such as melanoma, head and neck, liver or kidney cancer. Both conserved end residues are part of each CDR3. The D gene is left open where the match is weak. Clone size appears in some rows only: once, few, many, or a class for an expanded clone.

TRBV7-9,.,.,TRBJ2-7,12,CASSLGRSEQYF,TGTGCCAGCAGCTTAGGACGTTCCGAGCAGTACTTC
TRBV9,TRBD1,few,TRBJ1-1,14,CASSVRQGSTEAFF,TGTGCCAGCAGCGTGAGACAGGGGAGCACTGAAGCTTTCTTT
TRBV2,.,.,TRBJ1-5,13,CASSDFPNQPQHF,TGTGCCAGCAGTGACTTTCCAAATCAGCCCCAGCATTTT
TRBV19,TRBD2,.,TRBJ2-1,11,CASASGGKQFF,TGTGCCAGTGCTAGCGGGGGAAAGCAGTTCTTC
TRBV5-1,.,.,TRBJ2-7,13,CASSLASFYEQYF,TGCGCCAGCAGCTTGGCCTCCTTCTACGAGCAGTACTTC
TRBV5-6,.,.,TRBJ1-5,15,CASQSSPGQSQPQHF,TGTGCCAGCCAGTCAAGTCCAGGCCAAAGTCAGCCCCAGCATTTT
TRBV5-1,TRBD1,once,TRBJ1-5,15,CASSYEGGGNQPQHF,TGCGCCAGCAGCTACGAAGGGGGCGGCAATCAGCCCCAGCATTTT
TRBV5-1,.,.,TRBJ1-2,14,CASSRGEGKSGYTF,TGCGCCAGCAGCCGCGGGGAGGGAAAAAGCGGCTACACCTTC
TRBV27,TRBD1,.,TRBJ1-4,14,CASRSTGGSEKLFF,TGTGCCAGCAGATCAACAGGGGGTAGCGAAAAACTGTTTTTT
TRBV6-1,TRBD1,.,TRBJ2-5,13,CASNRGRGETQYF,TGTGCCAGCAACAGGGGACGTGGGGAGACCCAGTACTTC
TRBV7-2,TRBD1,once,TRBJ1-3,18,CASSLTRTGTSSGNTIYF,TGTGCCAGCAGTCTTACCCGGACAGGAACCAGCTCTGGAAACACCATATATTTT
TRBV7-9,.,few,TRBJ2-7,17,CASSSLGRPGQDYEQYF,TGTGCCAGCAGCTCTTTAGGTAGGCCAGGTCAGGATTACGAGCAGTACTTC
TRBV18,TRBD1,.,TRBJ1-1,15,CASSIGGQKGTEAFF,TGTGCCAGCTCAATCGGGGGACAGAAAGGCACTGAAGCTTTCTTT
TRBV18,.,few,TRBJ2-3,14,CASSPPRVGRVQYF,TGTGCCAGCTCACCACCGAGAGTGGGCAGGGTGCAGTATTTT
TRBV12-5,.,.,TRBJ1-5,12,CASGLDVDSQHF,TGTGCTAGTGGTTTGGACGTGGATTCCCAGCATTTT
TRBV29-1,TRBD1,.,TRBJ2-2,13,CSVGDRVVGELFF,TGCAGCGTCGGCGACAGGGTGGTCGGGGAGCTGTTTTTT
TRBV6-5,.,.,TRBJ1-4,16,CASSWGSGDGIEKLFF,TGTGCCAGCAGTTGGGGATCGGGGGATGGGATTGAAAAACTGTTTTTT
TRBV15,.,.,TRBJ1-2,15,CATSRGGGTSYGYTF,TGTGCCACCAGCAGAGGGGGGGGGACCAGCTATGGCTACACCTTC
TRBV27,TRBD1,.,TRBJ2-5,14,CASRLGQYQETQYF,TGTGCCAGCAGACTGGGACAGTACCAAGAGACCCAGTACTTC
TRBV5-3,TRBD1,.,TRBJ1-4,14,CARSPSGGFEKLFF,TGTGCCAGAAGCCCCTCAGGGGGGTTTGAAAAACTGTTTTTT
TRBV15,.,once,TRBJ1-2,13,CATSSDRHYGYTF,TGTGCCACCAGTAGTGACCGCCACTATGGCTACACCTTC
TRBV6-1,.,.,TRBJ2-5,16,CASSAGRVGSQETQYF,TGTGCCAGCAGTGCAGGACGGGTTGGATCTCAAGAGACCCAGTACTTC
TRBV19,.,once,TRBJ1-3,15,CASRLTVLGGNTIYF,TGTGCCAGTAGGCTAACAGTCCTCGGGGGAAACACCATATATTTT
TRBV28,.,.,TRBJ1-2,11,CASADPYGYTF,TGTGCCAGCGCCGACCCCTATGGCTACACCTTC
TRBV2,TRBD2,.,TRBJ2-1,13,CASSSGGSDEQFF,TGTGCCAGCAGCTCCGGGGGGTCGGATGAGCAGTTCTTC
TRBV2,.,few,TRBJ1-5,13,CASSLWSNQPQHF,TGTGCCAGCAGTCTATGGAGCAATCAGCCCCAGCATTTT